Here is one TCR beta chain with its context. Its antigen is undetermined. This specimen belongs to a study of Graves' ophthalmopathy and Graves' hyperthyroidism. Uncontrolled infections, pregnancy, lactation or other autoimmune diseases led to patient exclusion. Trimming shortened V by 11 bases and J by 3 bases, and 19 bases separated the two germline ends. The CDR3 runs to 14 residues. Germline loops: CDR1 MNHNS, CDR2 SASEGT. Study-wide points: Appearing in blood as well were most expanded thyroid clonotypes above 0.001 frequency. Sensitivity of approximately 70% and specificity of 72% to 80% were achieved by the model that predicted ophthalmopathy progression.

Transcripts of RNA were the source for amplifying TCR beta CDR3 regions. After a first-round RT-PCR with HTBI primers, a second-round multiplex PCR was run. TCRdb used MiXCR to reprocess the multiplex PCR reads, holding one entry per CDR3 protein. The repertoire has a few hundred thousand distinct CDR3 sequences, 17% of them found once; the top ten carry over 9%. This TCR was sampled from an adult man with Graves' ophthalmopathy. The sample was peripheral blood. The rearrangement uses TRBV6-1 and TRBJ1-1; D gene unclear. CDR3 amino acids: CAGASRFQHTEAFF. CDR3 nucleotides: TGTGCCGGTGCATCTAGGTTTCAACACACTGAAGCTTTCTTT.